The 8 T cell receptor beta chains below come from one sample, sequenced in a study of blood T cell repertoires in COVID-19. Clones were read by immunoSEQ multiplex PCR, and TCRdb kept only the in-frame ones, dropping some. The repertoire has approximately 260,000 clones, roughly 80% of them found once; the top ten carry roughly 9.6%. Material for sequencing was peripheral blood. The source of these receptors is a woman older than 75 with acute or convalescent COVID-19.

The V and J genes are TRBV5-1 and TRBJ2-3; D is uncertain. This CDR3 is built from 15 residues. Germline CDR1 is SGHRS and CDR2 is YFSETQ. Trimming stripped 1 base from V and 0 bases from J, with 9 bases between. The DNA for the CDR3 is TGCGCCAGCAGCTTGAACCTGGCTAGCACAGATACGCAGTATTTT. Protein sequence: CASSLNLASTDTQYF. The entire variable domain, with the rest obtained from reference TRBV5-1 and TRBJ2-3, is as follows: KAGVTQTPRYLIKTRGQQVTLSCSPISGHRSVSWYQQTPGQGLQFLFEYFSETQRNKGNFPGRFSGRQFSNSRSEMNVSTLELGDSALYLCASSLNLASTDTQYFGPGTRLTVL.

This clone appeared once. The chain combines TRBV5-1 with TRBJ1-3; tentatively, D is TRBD1 (5 bases). Trimming pared 4 bases from V and 1 base from J, leaving 12 bases between. The CDR3 is 15 amino acids. Germline V gene data show CDR1 as SGHRS and CDR2 as YFSETQ. CDR3 coding DNA: TGCGCCAGCAGCCCAGGTGGGGGGTCTGGAAACACCATATATTTT. Its protein is CASSPGGGSGNTIYF.

Comments on this clone: The junction does not match germline at one end; this may be a read error. The chain has TRBV7-7 and TRBJ1-1; D remains ambiguous. CDR3 size: 13 residues. Germline CDR1 reads SSHAT; CDR2 reads FNYEAQ (reference sequence). The CDR3 is CASSSSPNTEAFF. CDR3 DNA: TGTGCTAGCAGCTCGAGCCCCAACACTGAAGCTTTCTTT.

As to this clone: The identical CDR3 is also encoded by other nucleotide sequences in the sample. The chain joins TRBV28 to TRBJ1-2, with D maybe TRBD1 (5 bases). V was trimmed by 3 bases and J by 5 bases, leaving 7 bases between them. This CDR3 comprises 12 residues. Germline V gives CDR1 MDHEN, CDR2 SYDVKM. The CDR3 protein is CASSLGGYGYTF. The CDR3 coding sequence is TGTGCCAGCAGTTTGGGGGGGTATGGCTACACCTTC.

This clone was counted between two and nine times. The chain employs TRBV7-8 and TRBJ2-1, with 11 positions matching TRBD2. The length of the CDR3 is 18 residues. J lost 0 bases, V lost 2 bases, and 6 bases had no gene match. CDR1 and CDR2 (germline): SGHVS, FQNEAQ. DNA for the CDR3: TGTGCCAGCAGCTTAAGGGGACTAGCGGTGAGCTCCTACAATGAGCAGTTCTTC. It is translated as CASSLRGLAVSSYNEQFF.

The J gene is TRBJ2-5, the V gene TRBV7-9; TRBD1 is a possible D gene (6 bases). Germline loops: CDR1 SEHNR, CDR2 FQNEAQ (reference sequence). The CDR3 length is 14 residues. The ends were cut back, 5 bases at V and 3 bases at J, with 13 bases in the middle. The CDR3 region has the DNA TGTGCCAGCAGCCCAGGACGGACAGAAGAGACCCAGTACTTC. It encodes CASSPGRTEETQYF.

The chain joins TRBV9 to TRBJ2-6; D is unresolved. This CDR3 contains 15 residues. V was trimmed by 0 bases and J by 0 bases, leaving 4 bases between them. Germline CDR1 reads SGDLS; CDR2 reads YYNGEE. The CDR3 loop reads CASSVAISGANVLTF. DNA for the CDR3: TGTGCCAGCAGCGTAGCAATCTCTGGGGCCAACGTCCTGACTTTC.

The DNA for the CDR3 is TGTGCCAGCAGCGTAGACCCTACGACAGGGAGAAACACCATATATTTT. Translating gives CASSVDPTTGRNTIYF. This rearrangement joins TRBV9 to TRBJ1-3, with 7 bases identical to TRBD1. With V trimmed by 0 bases and J by 5 bases, 8 bases remained unmatched. CDR1 and CDR2 from the germline V gene are SGDLS and YYNGEE. This CDR3 has 16 residues.